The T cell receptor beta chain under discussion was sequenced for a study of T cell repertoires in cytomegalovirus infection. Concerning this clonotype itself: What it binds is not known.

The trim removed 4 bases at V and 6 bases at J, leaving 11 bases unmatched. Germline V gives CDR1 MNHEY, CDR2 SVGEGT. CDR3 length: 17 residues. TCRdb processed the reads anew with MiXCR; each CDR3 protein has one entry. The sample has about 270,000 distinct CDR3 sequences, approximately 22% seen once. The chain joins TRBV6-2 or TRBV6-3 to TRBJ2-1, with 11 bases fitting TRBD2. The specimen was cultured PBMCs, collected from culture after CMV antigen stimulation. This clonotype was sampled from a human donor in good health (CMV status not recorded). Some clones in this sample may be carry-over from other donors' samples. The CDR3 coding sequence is TGTGCCAGCAGTTCCGGTACTAGCGGGAGAGAAAGCAATGAGCAGTTCTTC. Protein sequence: CASSSGTSGRESNEQFF.